There are a few counts of the clone carrying this TCR beta chain. Its antigen is currently unknown. The data were obtained in a study of beta chain features in type 1 diabetes. Study-level findings and limits: PCR might favor shorter templates, but any such skew would affect patients and controls equally. The influence of HLA type on TCRB rearrangement stayed undetermined.

Sequenced material consisted of expressed TCRB transcripts (all of the isolated RNA was reverse transcribed). Produced via immunoSEQ multiplex PCR; TCRdb's table is partial and in-frame only. The sample yields around 170,000 clones, less than 9.5% seen once. The V gene's germline CDR1 is GTSNPN and CDR2 SVGIG (reference sequence). This CDR3 is built from 14 residues. Between the trimmed V and J ends, which lost 1 base and 2 bases, there was a span of 11 bases. This chain joins TRBV30 and TRBJ2-5, with D uncertain. The sample consisted of central memory CD4+ T cells from blood. The TCR comes from a woman aged 18-29 years in good health. This CDR3 is CAWSAGGNQETQYF. The CDR3 coding sequence is TGTGCCTGGAGTGCGGGTGGAAATCAAGAGACCCAGTACTTC.